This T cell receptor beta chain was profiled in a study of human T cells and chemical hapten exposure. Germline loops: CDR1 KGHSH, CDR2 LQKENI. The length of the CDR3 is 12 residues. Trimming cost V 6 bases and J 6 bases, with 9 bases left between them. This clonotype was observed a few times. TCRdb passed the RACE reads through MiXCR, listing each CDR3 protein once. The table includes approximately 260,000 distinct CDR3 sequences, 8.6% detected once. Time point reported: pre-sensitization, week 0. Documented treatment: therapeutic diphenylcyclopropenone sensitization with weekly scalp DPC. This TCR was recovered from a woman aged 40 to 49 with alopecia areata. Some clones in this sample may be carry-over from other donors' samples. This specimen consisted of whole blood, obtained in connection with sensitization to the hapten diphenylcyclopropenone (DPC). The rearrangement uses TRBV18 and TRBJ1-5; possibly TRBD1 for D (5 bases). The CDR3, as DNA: TGTGCCAGCTCCCAAACAGGTCAGCCCCAGCATTTT. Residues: CASSQTGQPQHF.